Sequencing of this T cell receptor beta chain was carried out in a study of T-cell memory formation after mild COVID-19. For the study at large: Largely, TCR clusters stayed within a single donor.

This CDR3 has 16 amino acids. CDR1 is MGHRA, CDR2 YSYEKL, per germline. Trimming removed 1 base at V and 3 bases at J, with 15 bases between. As concerns this clonotype: Its antigen is not identified.

5'RACE primed at constant segments yielded TCR alpha and TCR beta cDNA libraries bearing sample barcodes and UMIs. TCRdb fed the 5' RACE reads into MiXCR, producing one record per CDR3 protein. This sample has hundreds of thousands of distinct CDR3 sequences; less than 20% occur once, and the top ten carry about a fifth. Study results and limitations: Of the contracting clones, CD4+ ones lay mainly in CM and EM, and CD8+ ones in EMRA. Clones contracting day 15 to 85 were balanced CD4/CD8; later expanders leaned CD4+.

The sample comprised PBMCs or a T cell subset sorted from them (not recorded which). This TCR came from a young man who had mild COVID-19 (a few samples of this study predate the infection). Cell type and time point are not known. The chain has TRBV4-1 and TRBJ1-2; TRBD1 might be the D (6 bases). Written as DNA, the CDR3 is TGCGCCAGCAGCCAAGGTCTGAGACAGGAGGACTATGGCTACACCTTC. It yields the protein CASSQGLRQEDYGYTF.